This T cell receptor (beta chain) was identified in a study of OX40 agonist ivuxolimab in advanced cancers. Overall study context: Cohort: 65% to 90% men, mean age about 60, aged about 20 to 90. The study's findings and limits: Antigen specificity remained undetermined for the expanded peripheral T cells. Relative to CD4+ cells, CD8+ T cells on average had more expanded clones.

This CDR3 is 16 amino acids long. Produced via immunoSEQ multiplex PCR; TCRdb's table is partial and in-frame only. The sample records around 15,000 clones, around four fifths being singletons. About this clone itself: Its antigen is currently unknown.

Blood draws occurred at baseline, cycle 4 day 1, and cycle 7 day 1. This receptor was obtained from an adult with an advanced solid tumor such as melanoma, head and neck, liver or kidney cancer. Sequenced material: CD4+ or CD8+ T cells sorted from blood, taken in a trial of the OX40 agonist ivuxolimab. V and J are TRBV12-2 and TRBJ2-3; the D call TRBD2 from the table was never checked on the DNA. TRBV12-2 is a pseudogene. The CDR3 sequence: CASPPSSGTGADTQYF. As DNA, the CDR3 is TGTGCAAGTCCCCCCTCTAGCGGGACGGGGGCAGATACGCAGTATTTT.